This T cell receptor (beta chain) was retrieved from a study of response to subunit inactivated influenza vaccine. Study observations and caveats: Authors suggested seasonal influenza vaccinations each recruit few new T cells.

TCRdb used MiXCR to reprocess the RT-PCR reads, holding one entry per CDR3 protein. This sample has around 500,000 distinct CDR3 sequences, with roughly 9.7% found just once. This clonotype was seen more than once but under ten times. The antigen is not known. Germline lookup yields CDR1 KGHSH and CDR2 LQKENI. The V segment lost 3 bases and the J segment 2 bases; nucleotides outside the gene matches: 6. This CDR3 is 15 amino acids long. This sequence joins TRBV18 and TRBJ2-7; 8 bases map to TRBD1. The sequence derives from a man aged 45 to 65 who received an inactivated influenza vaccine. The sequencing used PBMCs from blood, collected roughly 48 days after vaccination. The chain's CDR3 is CASSPGTGPTYEQYF. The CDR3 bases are TGTGCCAGCTCACCCGGGACAGGACCCACCTACGAGCAGTACTTC.